The 25 T cell receptor beta chains below all came from one sample that was sequenced in a study of shared clonotypes between healthy human individuals. Measured with immunoSEQ multiplex PCR; TCRdb has only the in-frame clones, and not every one. Of 150,000 to 200,000 clones in the sample, 80% to 95% were seen once. Sequencing input: naive CD4+ T cells sorted from blood. Subset denoted: CD45RA+ positively selected. All receptors derive from a woman in her thirties in good health.

CDR3 in amino acids: CASSLLRGAKGYTF. Here the CDR3 DNA reads TGTGCCAGCAGTTTGCTTCGAGGGGCTAAGGGCTACACCTTC. The rearrangement links TRBV28 to TRBJ1-2, with D possibly being TRBD1 (5 bases). V gave up 3 bases and J gave up 8 bases, with 16 bases separating them. CDR3 size: 14 residues. Looked up from germline, CDR1 is MDHEN and CDR2 is SYDVKM.

The chain carries TRBV6-1 and TRBJ2-2; D gene uncertain. The CDR3 has 12 residues. Germline CDR1 and CDR2: MNHNS and SASEGT. V gave up 7 bases and J gave up 2 bases, with 5 bases separating them. The DNA for the CDR3 is TGTGCCAGCACCCTCAACACCGGGGAGCTGTTTTTT. Translation gives CASTLNTGELFF.

CDR3 in amino acids: CASSFWDRDSYEQYF. The CDR3 DNA reads TGTGCCAGCAGCTTTTGGGACAGGGATTCCTACGAGCAGTACTTC. The chain links TRBV5-6 to TRBJ2-5, with TRBD1 matching 9 bases. The J call is doubtful: the DNA matches TRBJ2-7 better. The V gene's germline CDR1 is SGHDT and CDR2 YYEEEE. This CDR3 comprises 15 residues.

Here the CDR3 DNA reads TGCAGCGTAGGACTAGCGGGCTACGAGCAGTACTTC. This codes for CSVGLAGYEQYF. This chain uses TRBV29-1 with TRBJ2-7; 11 bases fit TRBD2. Germline lookup yields CDR1 SQVTM and CDR2 ANQGSEA. The ends lost 6 bases at V and 3 bases at J; junction bases unmatched: 1. The CDR3 consists of 12 residues.

The chain uses TRBV4-1 and TRBJ1-1, with D possibly being TRBD1 (5 bases). The CDR3 contains 14 residues. V lost 2 bases and J lost 0, with 7 bases in between. CDR1 MGHRA and CDR2 YSYEKL come from the germline V gene. CDR3 in DNA: TGCGCCAGCAGCCAACGGGGCATGAACACTGAAGCTTTCTTT. Translating gives CASSQRGMNTEAFF.

The rearrangement uses TRBV5-5 and TRBJ2-5; 9 bases agree with TRBD1. Trimming took 4 bases from V and 5 from J; bases not matched to a gene: 12. Germline-derived CDR1 and CDR2 are SGHKS and YYEKEE (reference sequence). The CDR3 has 16 amino acids. The CDR3 loop reads CASSTSRDRDWETQYF. The CDR3 DNA sequence: TGTGCCAGCAGCACGTCCCGGGACAGGGATTGGGAGACCCAGTACTTC. Filled out from reference TRBV5-5 and TRBJ2-5, the complete variable domain reads DAGVTQSPTHLIKTRGQQVTLRCSPISGHKSVSWYQQVLGQGPQFIFQYYEKEERGRGNFPDRFSARQFPNYSSELNVNALLLGDSALYLCASSTSRDRDWETQYFGPGTRLLVL.

The chain carries TRBV6-4 and TRBJ2-1; TRBD2 aligns across 10 bases. The J segment lost 8 bases and the V segment lost 2 bases, leaving 6 bases of the junction unmatched. The CDR3 loop spans 15 amino acids. Germline CDR1 and CDR2: MRHNA and SNTAGT. The CDR3 spells CASSDLAGARDEQFF. CDR3 sequence (DNA): TGTGCCAGCAGTGACCTAGCGGGAGCTAGGGATGAGCAGTTCTTC.

A note on this clone: The junction departs from germline at one end; a sequencing error may be responsible. This chain joins TRBV4-1 and TRBJ2-7; 9 bases map to TRBD2. Germline loops: CDR1 MGHRA, CDR2 YSYEKL. The CDR3 has 15 amino acids. The DNA of the CDR3 is TGCGCCAGCAGCCAAGTTACCACTAGCGGGTCCCTCAAGCGATTC. Translated, it gives CASSQVTTSGSLKRF.

Only one count was recorded for this clone. The chain is built from TRBV19 and TRBJ2-7; 8 bases align to TRBD2. With V trimmed by 5 bases and J by 3 bases, 9 bases remained unmatched. Germline CDR1 and CDR2: LNHDA and SQIVND (reference sequence). This CDR3 comprises 15 residues. CDR3 in DNA: TGTGCCAGTAGTTCCGTTGCGGGGGGACGCTACGAGCAGTACTTC. This translates into CASSSVAGGRYEQYF.

The chain couples TRBV28 to TRBJ1-1, with TRBD1 as a possible D gene (6 bases). V lost 5 bases and J lost 0, with 16 bases in between. From germline, CDR1 is MDHEN and CDR2 SYDVKM. The CDR3 covers 16 residues. The CDR3 DNA sequence: TGTGCCAGCAGTCCATCCCCAGGGGACCTGAACACTGAAGCTTTCTTT. Protein: CASSPSPGDLNTEAFF.

The V and J genes are TRBV6-6 and TRBJ2-1, with a possible D match to TRBD2 (5 bases). This CDR3 has 14 amino acids. V lost 4 bases and J 1 base, leaving 8 bases between the germline ends. The V gene's germline CDR1 is MNHNY and CDR2 SVGAGI (reference sequence). CDR3 residues: CASSLARSYNEQFF. The CDR3 DNA is TGTGCCAGCAGTTTAGCGCGATCCTACAATGAGCAGTTCTTC.

This clone was detected a few times. This chain uses TRBV2 with TRBJ1-5; a possible D gene is TRBD1 (6 bases). The CDR3 covers 15 residues. V lost 7 bases to trimming and J lost 2 bases, with 15 bases between them. CDR1 SNHLY and CDR2 FYNNEI come from the germline V gene. The CDR3 is CASKAGEWGNQPQHF. Written as DNA, the CDR3 is TGTGCCAGCAAAGCAGGGGAGTGGGGCAATCAGCCCCAGCATTTT.

V usage is TRBV18 and J usage is TRBJ2-5; the D gene is possibly TRBD2 (7 bases). The end of the DNA aligns better with TRBJ2-7, so the J call may be wrong. Looked up from germline, CDR1 is KGHSH and CDR2 is LQKENI. The CDR3 contains 14 residues. The CDR3: CASSPRGGWNEQYF. CDR3 in DNA: TGTGCCAGCTCACCACGCGGGGGCTGGAACGAGCAGTACTTC.

The J gene is TRBJ2-3, the V gene TRBV7-6; D is perhaps TRBD1 or TRBD2 (5 bases each). Trimming removed 5 bases from V and 5 bases from J, with 14 bases in between. The V gene's germline CDR1 is SGHVS and CDR2 FNYEAQ. This CDR3 is built from 14 residues. CDR3 amino acids: CASSPRDAEDTQYF. In DNA form, the CDR3 reads TGTGCCAGCAGCCCCCGGGACGCAGAAGATACGCAGTATTTT. Full variable domain (remainder filled in from reference TRBV7-6 and TRBJ2-3): GAGVSQSPRYKVTKRGQDVALRCDPISGHVSLYWYRQALGQGPEFLTYFNYEAQQDKSGLPNDRFSAERPEGSISTLTIQRTEQRDSAMYRCASSPRDAEDTQYFGPGTRLTVL.

The V and J genes are TRBV28 and TRBJ2-7; D not resolved. The CDR3 sequence is 14 residues long. Germline V gene data show CDR1 as MDHEN and CDR2 as SYDVKM. V was trimmed by 1 base and J by 9 bases, leaving 16 bases between them. The CDR3 loop reads CASSLSIPSYAQYF. CDR3 DNA sequence: TGTGCCAGCAGTTTATCTATTCCCTCTTATGCGCAGTACTTC.

In this sample, this clone turned up once. The V call is TRBV27, the J call TRBJ2-7; 12 nucleotides match TRBD2. CDR1 is MNHEY, CDR2 SMNVEV, per germline (reference sequence). J lost 2 bases, V lost 10 bases, and 3 bases had no gene match. The CDR3 is 13 residues long. CDR3 bases: TGTGCCAAAAGGACTAGCGGGACCTACGAGCAGTACTTC. The encoded protein is CAKRTSGTYEQYF.

The chain joins TRBV7-3 to TRBJ1-2, with 8 positions matching TRBD1. V dropped 4 bases and J dropped 7; count of bases not matched to a gene: 8. The CDR3 loop spans 14 amino acids. Per the germline V gene, CDR1 is SGHTA and CDR2 is FQGTGA. As DNA, the CDR3 is TGTGCCAGCAGCTCAGGACAGGGAAGCCGTGGCTACACCTTC. Translating it yields CASSSGQGSRGYTF. The complete variable domain, with remaining parts taken from reference TRBV7-3 and TRBJ1-2, reads GAGVSQTPSNKVTEKGKYVELRCDPISGHTALYWYRQSLGQGPEFLIYFQGTGAADDSGLPNDRFFAVRPEGSVSTLKIQRTERGDSAVYLCASSSGQGSRGYTFGSGTRLTVV.

The V gene is TRBV4-2, the J gene TRBJ2-5, with 10 nucleotides matching TRBD1. CDR1 and CDR2 from the germline V gene are LGHNA and YNFKEQ. Trimming took 0 bases from V and 3 from J; bases not matched to a gene: 1. This CDR3 region has 15 residues. The CDR3 reads CASSQDGQGEETQYF. Here the CDR3 DNA reads TGTGCCAGCAGCCAAGATGGACAGGGGGAAGAGACCCAGTACTTC.

The V and J genes are TRBV25-1 and TRBJ2-5; 10 nucleotides agree with TRBD1. The last part of the DNA fits TRBJ2-7 better; the J call may be wrong. The CDR3 is 16 residues long. Germline CDR1 reads MGHDK; CDR2 reads SYGVNS. CDR3 residues: CASSVGGTGDSYEQYF. The CDR3 bases are TGTGCCAGCAGTGTCGGCGGGACAGGGGACTCCTACGAGCAGTACTTC.

CDR3 in DNA: TGTGCCAGCAGCTTAGAGAGGTACGGTACCTACGAGCAGTACTTC. Its translation: CASSLERYGTYEQYF. The chain links TRBV11-2 to TRBJ2-7, with D uncertain. This CDR3 spans 15 amino acids. V was clipped by 0 bases and J by 2 bases, with 11 bases between them. Germline CDR1 is SGHAT and CDR2 is FQNNGV.

The rearrangement uses TRBV9 and TRBJ1-4; TRBD1 agrees at 7 bases. Germline V gene sequence: CDR1 SGDLS, CDR2 YYNGEE. CDR3 size: 16 residues. The ends lost 3 bases at V and 0 bases at J; junction bases unmatched: 5. CDR3 DNA: TGTGCCAGCAGCGGGGGGACAGACGCAACTAATGAAAAACTGTTTTTT. This translates into CASSGGTDATNEKLFF.

In this sample, this clone turned up a few times. The chain has TRBV6-1 and TRBJ1-2; 7 positions match TRBD1. The V and J ends lost 7 bases and 7 bases, in that order; junction bases with no gene match: 15. The CDR3 runs 15 residues. Germline V gene lookup returns CDR1 MNHNS and CDR2 SASEGT. CDR3 in amino acids: CASTAGTVNRIGYTF. Written as DNA, the CDR3 is TGTGCCAGCACCGCCGGGACAGTCAATCGCATTGGCTACACCTTC.

The chain combines TRBV5-1 with TRBJ2-7, with D perhaps assigned TRBD1 or TRBD2 (5 bases each). Between the trimmed V and J ends, which lost 0 bases and 1 base, there was a span of 8 bases. CDR1 and CDR2 from the germline V gene are SGHRS and YFSETQ. The CDR3 runs 14 residues. The CDR3 spells CASSLGDVSYEQYF. In DNA, the CDR3 is TGCGCCAGCAGCTTGGGGGACGTGTCCTACGAGCAGTACTTC.

This chain joins TRBV5-4 and TRBJ2-5; 11 bases agree with TRBD1. TRBJ2-7 matches the DNA end more closely, so the J call is doubtful. This CDR3 region has 14 residues. Germline V lookup: CDR1 SGHNT, CDR2 YYREEE (reference sequence). The CDR3 DNA follows: TGTGCCAGCAGCGTGGACAGGGGGCAGGACGAGCAGTACTTC. As protein: CASSVDRGQDEQYF.

In DNA, the CDR3 is TGTGCCAGCAGCGTTCACATGGCGGATGTCAGCTCCTACGAGCAGTACTTC. This sequence encodes CASSVHMADVSSYEQYF. This chain connects TRBV21-1 to TRBJ2-7; the D segment call TRBD2 is taken from the table without a DNA check. TRBV21-1 is shown as a pseudogene. There are 17 residues in the CDR3.